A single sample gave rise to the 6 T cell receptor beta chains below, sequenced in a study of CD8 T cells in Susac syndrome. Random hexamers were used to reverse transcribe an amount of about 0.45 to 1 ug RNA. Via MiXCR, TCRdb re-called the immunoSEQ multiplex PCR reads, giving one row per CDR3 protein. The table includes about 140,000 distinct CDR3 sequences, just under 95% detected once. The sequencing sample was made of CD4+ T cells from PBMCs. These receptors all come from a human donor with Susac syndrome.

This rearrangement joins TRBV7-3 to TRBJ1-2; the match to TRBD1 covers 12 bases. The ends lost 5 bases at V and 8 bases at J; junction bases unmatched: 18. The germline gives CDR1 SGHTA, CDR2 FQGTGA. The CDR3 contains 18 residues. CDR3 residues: CASSMGTGGAKDLHGYTF. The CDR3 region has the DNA TGTGCCAGCAGCATGGGGACAGGGGGCGCAAAAGACCTTCACGGCTACACCTTC. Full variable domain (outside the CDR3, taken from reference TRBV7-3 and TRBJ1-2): GAGVSQTPSNKVTEKGKYVELRCDPISGHTALYWYRQSLGQGPEFLIYFQGTGAADDSGLPNDRFFAVRPEGSVSTLKIQRTERGDSAVYLCASSMGTGGAKDLHGYTFGSGTRLTVV.

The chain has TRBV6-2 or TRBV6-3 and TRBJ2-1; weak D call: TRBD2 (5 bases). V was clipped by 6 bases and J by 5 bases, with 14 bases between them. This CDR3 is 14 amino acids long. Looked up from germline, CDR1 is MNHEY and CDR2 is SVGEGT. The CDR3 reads CASSFRGAHNEQFF. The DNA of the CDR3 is TGTGCCAGCAGCTTCCGGGGAGCCCACAATGAGCAGTTCTTC.

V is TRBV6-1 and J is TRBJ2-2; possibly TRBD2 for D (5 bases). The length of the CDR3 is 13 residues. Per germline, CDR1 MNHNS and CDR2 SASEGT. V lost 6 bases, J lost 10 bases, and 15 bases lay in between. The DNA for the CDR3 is TGTGCCAGCAGAGAGGACTTATTAGCGGAGCTGTTTTTT. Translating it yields CASREDLLAELFF.

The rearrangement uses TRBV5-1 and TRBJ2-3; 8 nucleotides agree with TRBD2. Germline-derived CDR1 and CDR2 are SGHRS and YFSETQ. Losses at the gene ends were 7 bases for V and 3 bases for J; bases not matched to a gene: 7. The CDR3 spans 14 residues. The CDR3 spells CASGSGSRTDTQYF. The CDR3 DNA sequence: TGCGCCAGCGGAAGCGGGAGTCGGACAGATACGCAGTATTTT.

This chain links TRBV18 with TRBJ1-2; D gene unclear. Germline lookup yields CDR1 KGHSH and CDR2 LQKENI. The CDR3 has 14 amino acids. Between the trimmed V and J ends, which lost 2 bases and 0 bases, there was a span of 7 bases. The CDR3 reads CASSPSDPNYGYTF. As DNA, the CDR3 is TGTGCCAGCTCACCATCCGATCCTAACTATGGCTACACCTTC.

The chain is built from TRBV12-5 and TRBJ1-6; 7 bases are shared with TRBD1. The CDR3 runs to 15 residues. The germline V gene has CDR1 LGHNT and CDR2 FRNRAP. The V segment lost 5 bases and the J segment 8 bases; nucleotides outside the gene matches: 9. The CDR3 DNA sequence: TGTGCTAGTGGTCCCGACAGGGTTAGAGATTCACCCCTCCACTTT. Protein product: CASGPDRVRDSPLHF.